This T cell receptor (beta chain) was captured by sequencing in a study of T-cell memory formation after mild COVID-19. By share, this clonotype counts as medium-sized (0.01 to 0.1%). The CDR3 is 16 residues long. V lost 3 bases and J lost 0; bases outside the gene matches: 3. Looked up from germline, CDR1 is SGDLS and CDR2 is YYNGEE. TCRdb re-called the 5' RACE reads through MiXCR, storing one row per CDR3 protein. Among 400,000 to 500,000 distinct CDR3 sequences, roughly 20% were seen once, and the ten largest hold 8.4%. V usage is TRBV9 and J usage is TRBJ2-2; TRBD1 agrees at 9 bases. The sample taken for sequencing was PBMCs or a T cell subset sorted from them (not recorded which). The clonotype originates from an adult woman who had mild COVID-19 (a few samples of this study predate the infection). Cell type and time point are not known. The CDR3 DNA sequence: TGTGCCAGCAGCGGAGACAGGGGGACGAACACCGGGGAGCTGTTTTTT. Translation gives CASSGDRGTNTGELFF.